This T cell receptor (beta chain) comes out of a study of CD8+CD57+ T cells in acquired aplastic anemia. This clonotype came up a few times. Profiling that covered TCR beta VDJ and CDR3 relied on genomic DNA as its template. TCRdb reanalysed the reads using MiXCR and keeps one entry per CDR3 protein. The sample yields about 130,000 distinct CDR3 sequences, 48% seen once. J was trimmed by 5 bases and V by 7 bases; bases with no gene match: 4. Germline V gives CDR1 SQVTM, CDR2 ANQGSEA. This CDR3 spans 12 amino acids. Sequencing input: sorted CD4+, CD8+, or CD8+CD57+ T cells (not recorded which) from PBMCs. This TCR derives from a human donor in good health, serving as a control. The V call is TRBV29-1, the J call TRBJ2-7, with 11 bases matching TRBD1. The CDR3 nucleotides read TGCAGCGCCAGGGACAGGGGGAACGAGCAGTACTTC. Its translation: CSARDRGNEQYF.